Below are 18 T cell receptor beta chains sequenced from a single sample in a study of T cells expressing NK-cell markers (dated by TCRdb to 2018 to 2020). The library was prepared using 5' RACE. Data came from an Illumina HiSeq 2000. Based on TCRdb reprocessing of the reads, there is one entry per CDR3 protein sequence, and DNA is missing. This sample's records show approximately 460,000 distinct CDR3 sequences. The leading ten clones occupy 7.3% of the sample. The sample comprised blood T cells: a sorted CD56 or NKG2C T cell subset, CD4+ or CD8+ T cells, or bulk PBMC T cells (not recorded which). The receptors shown here come from a woman between 18 and 70 years old in good health.

The chain joins TRBV20-1 to TRBJ2-2; absent DNA, TCRdb's TRBD2 call cannot be checked. The CDR3 consists of 14 residues. Germline V gene data show CDR1 as DFQATT and CDR2 as SNEGSKA (reference sequence). CDR3 protein: CSAISGPNTGELFF.

The chain links TRBV29-1 to TRBJ1-6. The CDR3 is made up of 14 amino acids. CDR1 is SQVTM, CDR2 ANQGSEA, per germline. The CDR3 loop reads CSVRLSDSGSPLHF.

The chain is built from TRBV7-2 and TRBJ1-1. In germline, CDR1 is SGHTA, CDR2 FQGNSA. CDR3 length: 14 amino acids. The CDR3 spells CASSLRRAAGEAFF.

The chain recombines TRBV7-9 with TRBJ2-2. CDR3 size: 13 residues. The germline V gene encodes CDR1 SEHNR and CDR2 FQNEAQ (reference sequence). The CDR3: CASSYRLDGELFF.

V usage is TRBV12-3 or TRBV12-4 and J usage is TRBJ1-6; the D gene TCRdb calls, TRBD1, cannot be checked with no DNA. The CDR3 runs to 15 residues. The CDR3 loop reads CASSPGTGDRSPLHF.

This chain links TRBV20-1 with TRBJ1-3. The CDR3 length is 12 residues. CDR1 is DFQATT and CDR2 is SNEGSKA in the germline V gene (reference sequence). The CDR3 protein is CSAQKTGNTIYF.

CDR3 protein: CASSLLSTFLRSYNSPLHF. The gene calls are TRBV12-3 or TRBV12-4 and TRBJ1-6. The CDR3 is 19 residues long.

V is TRBV20-1 and J is TRBJ2-2; as DNA is missing, the TRBD1 call by TCRdb cannot be tested. This CDR3 has 15 residues. The V gene's germline CDR1 is DFQATT and CDR2 SNEGSKA (reference sequence). CDR3 sequence: CSARTDPARTGELFF.

V gene TRBV28 combines with J gene TRBJ1-5. The germline V gene encodes CDR1 MDHEN and CDR2 SYDVKM. The CDR3 loop spans 15 amino acids. The CDR3: CASSLTHSRNQPQHF.

V is TRBV25-1 and J is TRBJ2-1; the D call from TCRdb, TRBD2, cannot be confirmed without DNA. The V gene's germline CDR1 is MGHDK and CDR2 SYGVNS. This CDR3 contains 15 residues. The CDR3 here is CASSAHGTSRNEQFF.

V gene TRBV20-1 combines with J gene TRBJ2-1; TCRdb's assignment of TRBD1 cannot be checked, as there is no DNA. This CDR3 spans 12 amino acids. Germline assignment: CDR1 DFQATT and CDR2 SNEGSKA (reference sequence). CDR3 loop: CSTGTGRDEQFF.

The chain joins TRBV20-1 to TRBJ2-7. Germline V CDR1 and CDR2: DFQATT, SNEGSKA (reference sequence). The CDR3 length is 15 residues. The CDR3 sequence is CSARDLTSGSYEQYF.

V and J are TRBV3-1 and TRBJ2-4; TCRdb outputs TRBD1, but without DNA this stays unchecked. This CDR3 contains 14 residues. CDR1 is LGHDT and CDR2 is YNNKEL in the germline V gene (reference sequence). CDR3 loop: CASSQAGAGDIQYF.

J is TRBJ2-1 and V is TRBV7-3; the TRBD2 assignment by TCRdb is unverifiable without DNA. The CDR3 runs 16 residues. CDR1 and CDR2 (germline): SGHTA, FQGTGA. CDR3: CASSLNGPSSYNEQFF.

The rearrangement uses TRBV7-2 and TRBJ2-2; there is no DNA to check the TCRdb D call of TRBD2. Germline CDR1 reads SGHTA; CDR2 reads FQGNSA. The CDR3 length is 15 residues. The CDR3 here is CASSLGGTSGGELFF.

The J gene is TRBJ2-3, the V gene TRBV10-3; TCRdb selects TRBD1, and the lack of DNA leaves this call unchecked. Germline V gene sequence: CDR1 ENHRY, CDR2 SYGVKD. CDR3 size: 14 residues. This chain's CDR3 is CAISEGQGTDTQYF.

J is TRBJ1-5 and V is TRBV12-3 or TRBV12-4; no DNA is available, so the TRBD1 call from TCRdb remains unchecked. The CDR3 sequence is 15 residues long. This CDR3 reads CASSRQGRSNQPQHF.

The chain carries TRBV7-2 and TRBJ2-1. This CDR3 is 17 amino acids long. Germline assignment: CDR1 SGHTA and CDR2 FQGNSA. The CDR3 reads CASSLVGWQRSYNEQFF.